These 26 T cell receptor beta chains came from one sample sequenced in a study of technical replicates of blood from a handful of donors. TCRdb's table, derived via immunoSEQ multiplex PCR, lists solely in-frame clones and lacks some. In the table there are some 85,000 clones, 90% to 95% of which are singletons. Sequenced material: T cells isolated from PBMCs. These receptors originate from a human donor in good health.

This clone was counted only a few times. This chain joins TRBV30 and TRBJ2-4; 8 nucleotides line up with TRBD2. Trimming removed 3 bases from V and 3 bases from J; junction bases left unmatched: 16. The CDR3 has 18 amino acids. The germline CDR1 and CDR2 sequences are GTSNPN and SVGIG (reference sequence). CDR3 residues: CAWSPIKLREVDKNIQYF. In nucleotides, the CDR3 is TGTGCCTGGAGCCCTATTAAATTGCGGGAGGTAGACAAAAACATTCAGTACTTC.

The chain couples TRBV7-9 to TRBJ2-6; the match to TRBD1 covers 11 bases. The CDR3 extends over 16 amino acids. Germline V gene sequence: CDR1 SEHNR, CDR2 FQNEAQ (reference sequence). V dropped 6 bases and J dropped 1; count of bases not matched to a gene: 2. CDR3 coding DNA: TGTGCCAGCAGGGGACAGGGGGATTCTGGGGCCAACGTCCTGACTTTC. It translates to CASRGQGDSGANVLTF. The variable domain in full, with the rest retrieved from reference TRBV7-9 and TRBJ2-6, is DTGVSQNPRHKITKRGQNVTFRCDPISEHNRLYWYRQTLGQGPEFLTYFQNEAQLEKSRLLSDRFSAERPKGSFSTLEIQRTEQGDSAMYLCASRGQGDSGANVLTFGAGSRLTVL.

This clone was counted only a few times. This chain joins TRBV28 and TRBJ1-1; the match to TRBD1 covers 10 bases. The germline V gene encodes CDR1 MDHEN and CDR2 SYDVKM. V trimming: 6 bases; J trimming: 3 bases; junction bases outside the gene matches: 1. This CDR3 is built from 13 residues. The CDR3 coding sequence is TGTGCCAGCAGAGGGACAGGGGACACTGAAGCTTTCTTT. The encoded protein is CASRGTGDTEAFF.

The chain couples TRBV15 to TRBJ1-1; perhaps TRBD1 as D (5 bases). V was trimmed by 0 bases and J by 5 bases, leaving 10 bases between them. Germline V gene lookup returns CDR1 LNHNV and CDR2 YYDKDF (reference sequence). There are 14 residues in the CDR3. The CDR3, as DNA: TGTGCCACCAGCAGAGATTGGGGGGAGACTGAAGCTTTCTTT. The encoded protein is CATSRDWGETEAFF.

This chain connects TRBV7-2 to TRBJ2-6; D is ambiguous. The CDR3 runs 17 residues. Looked up from germline, CDR1 is SGHTA and CDR2 is FQGNSA. Trimming removed 0 bases from V and 0 bases from J, with 9 bases in between. The CDR3 DNA follows: TGTGCCAGCAGCTTAGCGGCCAGACTCTCTGGGGCCAACGTCCTGACTTTC. It codes for CASSLAARLSGANVLTF.

The gene calls are TRBV5-6 and TRBJ2-1; D is unresolved. This CDR3 contains 13 residues. The germline gives CDR1 SGHDT, CDR2 YYEEEE. V lost 0 bases and J lost 5, with 6 bases in between. CDR3 nucleotide sequence: TGTGCCAGCAGCTTGGTGACTGACAATGAGCAGTTCTTC. It specifies CASSLVTDNEQFF.

The rearrangement links TRBV4-2 to TRBJ2-7; 11 positions agree with TRBD2. Losses at the gene ends were 0 bases for V and 4 bases for J; bases not matched to a gene: 5. The CDR3 runs 16 residues. Per germline, CDR1 LGHNA and CDR2 YNFKEQ. CDR3: CASSQDTSGSWYEQYF. In DNA form, the CDR3 reads TGTGCCAGCAGCCAAGATACTAGCGGGAGTTGGTACGAGCAGTACTTC.

The chain recombines TRBV6-5 with TRBJ2-1; D may be TRBD2 (6 bases). Germline V gene data show CDR1 as MNHEY and CDR2 as SVGAGI. V dropped 4 bases and J dropped 10 bases, with 11 bases sitting between them. The CDR3 totals 12 residues. CDR3 in DNA: TGTGCCAGCAGTTCACTAGCATGGGAGCAGTTCTTC. Protein product: CASSSLAWEQFF.

This clone was counted a single time. DNA for the CDR3: TGTGCCATCGCCGGGTTGCACACCGGGGAGCTGTTTTTT. It is translated as CAIAGLHTGELFF. V usage is TRBV10-3 and J usage is TRBJ2-2; D is unresolved. Between the trimmed V and J ends, which lost 8 bases and 3 bases, there was a span of 10 bases. The CDR3 has 13 residues. The germline CDR1 and CDR2 sequences are ENHRY and SYGVKD.

The gene calls are TRBV28 and TRBJ1-1; D remains ambiguous. The V and J ends lost 3 bases and 0 bases respectively, with 11 bases between them. Germline V lookup: CDR1 MDHEN, CDR2 SYDVKM. There are 15 residues in the CDR3. For the CDR3, the DNA is TGTGCCAGCAGTTTCATCGGGAACATGAACACTGAAGCTTTCTTT. Encoded protein: CASSFIGNMNTEAFF. The variable domain in full, completed from reference TRBV28 and TRBJ1-1, reads DVKVTQSSRYLVKRTGEKVFLECVQDMDHENMFWYRQDPGLGLRLIYFSYDVKMKEKGDIPEGYSVSREKKERFSLILESASTNQTSMYLCASSFIGNMNTEAFFGQGTRLTVV.

The genes are TRBV7-2 and TRBJ1-1; 9 bases are a match to TRBD1. The germline gives CDR1 SGHTA, CDR2 FQGNSA. With V trimmed by 4 bases and J by 0 bases, 9 bases remained unmatched. The CDR3 is 17 residues long. CDR3 nucleotide sequence: TGTGCCAGCAGCTCAACTTGGACAGGGGCCTTGAACACTGAAGCTTTCTTT. Translated, it gives CASSSTWTGALNTEAFF.

J is TRBJ1-2 and V is TRBV9; tentatively, D is TRBD1 (5 bases). The CDR3 is 13 amino acids. Deletions cut 0 bases from V and 3 bases from J, with 6 bases between. Germline CDR1 and CDR2: SGDLS and YYNGEE. The CDR3 DNA reads TGTGCCAGCAGCGTAGAACAGGACTATGGCTACACCTTC. Protein sequence: CASSVEQDYGYTF.

This rearrangement joins TRBV19 to TRBJ1-3; maybe TRBD1 (5 bases). This CDR3 region has 16 residues. V was cut by 9 bases and J by 1 base, with 19 bases left in between. Germline assignment: CDR1 LNHDA and CDR2 SQIVND (reference sequence). The CDR3 reads CASKARDYVSGNTIYF. CDR3 nucleotides: TGTGCCAGCAAAGCCCGGGACTACGTTTCTGGAAACACCATATATTTT.

The chain joins TRBV19 to TRBJ1-3, with TRBD1 matching over 10 bases. CDR1 and CDR2 from the germline V gene are LNHDA and SQIVND (reference sequence). Trimming cost V 5 bases and J 2 bases; bases outside gene matches: 3. The CDR3 runs to 15 residues. In DNA form, the CDR3 reads TGTGCCAGTAGTCGAGGACAGGGGGCTGGAAACACCATATATTTT. It yields the protein CASSRGQGAGNTIYF.

The genes are TRBV7-3 and TRBJ2-2; 7 bases line up with TRBD1. Trimming cost V 5 bases and J 8 bases; bases outside gene matches: 2. This CDR3 has 12 amino acids. CDR1 is SGHTA, CDR2 FQGTGA, per germline. CDR3 protein: CASSNRGGELFF. The DNA for the CDR3 is TGTGCCAGCAGCAACAGGGGTGGGGAGCTGTTTTTT.

The chain uses TRBV4-1 and TRBJ2-6; 8 positions agree with TRBD1. Germline V gene sequence: CDR1 MGHRA, CDR2 YSYEKL. V dropped 7 bases and J dropped 2; count of bases not matched to a gene: 10. CDR3 length: 17 amino acids. The CDR3 DNA is TGCGCCAGCACCCGTCCCGGGACAGGCACTGGGGCCAACGTCCTGACTTTC. The encoded protein is CASTRPGTGTGANVLTF.

This chain links TRBV6-6 with TRBJ2-1, with 7 positions matching TRBD2. The junction had 4 bases not matched to a gene; V was cut back by 6 bases and J by 8 bases. Germline CDR1 is MNHNY and CDR2 is SVGAGI (reference sequence). The CDR3 covers 12 residues. CDR3 protein: CASRGGMDEQFF. CDR3 bases: TGTGCCAGCAGGGGGGGGATGGATGAGCAGTTCTTC.

About this clone: Within the sample, other DNA sequences also encode this same CDR3. The chain uses TRBV7-3 and TRBJ2-7; possibly TRBD1 for D (5 bases). V was cut by 5 bases and J by 0 bases, with 14 bases left in between. The CDR3 length is 15 residues. Germline CDR1 is SGHTA and CDR2 is FQGTGA. The CDR3 spells CASSPGQGSSYEQYF. CDR3 DNA sequence: TGTGCCAGCAGCCCCGGTCAGGGAAGCTCCTACGAGCAGTACTTC.

The chain joins TRBV9 to TRBJ1-3; D unclear. V was shortened by 0 bases and J by 4 bases, with 17 bases between the two germline ends. The CDR3 is 17 residues long. Germline V gene data show CDR1 as SGDLS and CDR2 as YYNGEE. The CDR3 is CASSVGADPTLGNTIYF. In DNA form, the CDR3 reads TGTGCCAGCAGCGTAGGGGCCGATCCTACCTTAGGAAACACCATATATTTT.

This clone was seen only once. The chain couples TRBV2 to TRBJ2-7; possibly TRBD1 for D (6 bases). Germline CDR1 and CDR2: SNHLY and FYNNEI. V was clipped by 8 bases and J by 0 bases, with 11 bases between them. The CDR3 is 13 residues long. CDR3 protein: CASLRQVSYEQYF. For the CDR3, the DNA is TGTGCCAGCTTAAGACAGGTCTCCTACGAGCAGTACTTC.

The V gene is TRBV7-2, the J gene TRBJ1-2; possibly TRBD1 for D (5 bases). The CDR3 extends over 12 amino acids. CDR1 is SGHTA, CDR2 FQGNSA, per germline. Trimming removed 8 bases at V and 5 bases at J, with 12 bases between. CDR3 residues: CASPGDLYGYTF. CDR3 coding DNA: TGTGCCAGCCCCGGGGACTTATATGGCTACACCTTC.

The chain recombines TRBV6-1 with TRBJ1-4; TRBD1 aligns across 7 bases. With V trimmed by 4 bases and J by 5 bases, 7 bases remained unmatched. The CDR3 spans 15 residues. Germline loops: CDR1 MNHNS, CDR2 SASEGT. CDR3 amino acids: CASSGRQGWNEKLFF. CDR3 nucleotides: TGTGCCAGCAGTGGACGACAGGGTTGGAATGAAAAACTGTTTTTT.

The chain carries TRBV13 and TRBJ2-1; TRBD2 agrees at 7 bases. This CDR3 contains 13 residues. CDR1 is PRHDT and CDR2 is FYEKMQ in the germline V gene (reference sequence). The J segment lost 8 bases and the V segment lost 5 bases, leaving 6 bases of the junction unmatched. CDR3 sequence reads: CASSGDYVDEQFF. CDR3 sequence (DNA): TGTGCCAGCAGCGGGGACTACGTGGATGAGCAGTTCTTC.

The chain combines TRBV4-3 with TRBJ2-1, with 7 positions matching TRBD1. The CDR3 extends over 15 amino acids. J was trimmed by 4 bases and V by 4 bases; bases with no gene match: 7. CDR1 LGHNA and CDR2 YSLEER come from the germline V gene. DNA of the CDR3: TGCGCCAGCAGCCGGGACAGACAACTATACAATGAGCAGTTCTTC. As protein: CASSRDRQLYNEQFF.

The chain links TRBV9 to TRBJ1-4, with 8 bases aligning to TRBD1. Looked up from germline, CDR1 is SGDLS and CDR2 is YYNGEE. The CDR3 loop spans 16 amino acids. V was pared by 4 bases and J by 3 bases, with 8 bases of the junction left unmatched. The CDR3 bases are TGTGCCAGCAGCCGATGGACGGGACAGGCTAATGAAAAACTGTTTTTT. This gives the protein CASSRWTGQANEKLFF.

V and J are TRBV27 and TRBJ1-1; tentative D call: TRBD1 (6 bases). The germline V gene encodes CDR1 MNHEY and CDR2 SMNVEV (reference sequence). CDR3 length equals 14 residues. The ends were cut back, 4 bases at V and 8 bases at J, with 17 bases in the middle. CDR3 loop: CASSWASGHLEAFF. The CDR3 DNA follows: TGTGCCAGCAGTTGGGCCTCGGGACACCTGGAAGCTTTCTTT.